The present T cell receptor (beta chain) was sequenced within a study of graft-versus-host responses after intestinal transplantation. Study summary: Transplants given to recipients were multivisceral, liver-intestinal, or isolated intestinal. Following induction with anti-thymocyte globulin, all recipients were given tacrolimus and steroids for around three years.

Overall study results and limits: GvH clones surfaced in recipient marrow, some emerging earlier in ileum or blood. With peak circulating GvH clone levels came an association with early post-transplant HvG declines.

A word on this clone: Its target is not known.

V was pared by 3 bases and J by 2 bases, with 7 bases of the junction left unmatched. CDR1 and CDR2 (germline): LGHNA, YNFKEQ. CDR3 size: 15 residues. The protocol was immunoSEQ multiplex PCR, while the TCRdb copy is restricted to in-frame clones and leaves out a portion. Of some 41,000 clones listed, about 90% are singletons. This clonotype was obtained from a human patient who received an intestinal transplant, so some T cells may come from the graft donor. The chain employs TRBV4-2 and TRBJ2-7, with 7 positions matching TRBD1. Sample: PBMCs, taken about 310 days after intestinal transplant. The CDR3 DNA reads TGTGCCAGCAGCCAGCTGGCAGGACAGGCCTACGAGCAGTACTTC. It is translated as CASSQLAGQAYEQYF.